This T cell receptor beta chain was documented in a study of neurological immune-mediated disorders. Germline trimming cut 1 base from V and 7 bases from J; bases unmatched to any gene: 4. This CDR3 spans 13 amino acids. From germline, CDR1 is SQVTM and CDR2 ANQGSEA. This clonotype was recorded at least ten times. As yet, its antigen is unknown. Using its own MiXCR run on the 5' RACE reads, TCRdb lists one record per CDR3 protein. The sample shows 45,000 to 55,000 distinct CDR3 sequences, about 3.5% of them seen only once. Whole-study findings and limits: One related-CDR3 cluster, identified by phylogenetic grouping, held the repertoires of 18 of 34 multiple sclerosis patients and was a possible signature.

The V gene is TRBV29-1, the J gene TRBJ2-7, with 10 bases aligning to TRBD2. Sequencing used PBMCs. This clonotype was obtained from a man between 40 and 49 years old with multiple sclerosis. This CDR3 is CSVEGLAGDEQYF. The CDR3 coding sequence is TGCAGCGTTGAAGGACTAGCGGGTGATGAGCAGTACTTC.